The present entry profiles one T cell receptor beta chain with its context. These data belong to a study of blood T cell repertoires in COVID-19. Study background: From T cells, B-cell-depleted T cells, or PBMCs came the material, which was cDNA or gDNA.

In the source study's methods: Reference gene primers were amplified, and this amplification served to estimate nucleated cell counts. This table comes from immunoSEQ multiplex PCR, and its TCRdb copy is limited to in-frame clones, with some not included. V, J and clone size are those of that table, while D and trimming were read from the DNA. The sample consists of about 230,000 clones, about 85% of them appearing once. The V segment lost 5 bases and the J segment 3 bases; nucleotides outside the gene matches: 2. The CDR3 is 16 residues long. Germline V gives CDR1 SGHTA, CDR2 FQGNSA. The receptor's source is a man in his forties with acute or convalescent COVID-19. The V call is TRBV7-2, the J call TRBJ2-2; 14 nucleotides match TRBD2. The source material was peripheral blood. The CDR3 coding sequence is TGTGCCAGCAGCCGGACTAGCGGGGGGTACACCGGGGAGCTGTTTTTT. Translating it yields CASSRTSGGYTGELFF.